This passage covers 24 T cell receptor beta chains from one sample sequenced in a study of T cell changes during pregnancy in multiple sclerosis. Measured with immunoSEQ multiplex PCR; TCRdb has only the in-frame clones, and not every one. The sample has under 85,000 clones; 85% to 90% are singletons. The sequencing used peripheral blood, collected after pregnancy. Receptors were obtained from a female donor in good health, enrolled as a control in a pregnancy study.

The V gene is TRBV11-3, the J gene TRBJ2-2, with D perhaps matching TRBD2 (5 bases). This CDR3 is built from 16 residues. V was pared by 7 bases and J by 0 bases, with 15 bases between. Germline-derived CDR1 and CDR2 are SGHNT and YENEEA. The CDR3 DNA sequence: TGTGCCAGCAAGGCGGGTTCAACCGCGAACACCGGGGAGCTGTTTTTT. This translates into CASKAGSTANTGELFF.

The chain employs TRBV10-1 and TRBJ2-1; 9 bases are shared with TRBD1. After removal of 6 bases from V and 9 bases from J, the junction contained 9 bases not matched to a gene. This CDR3 is built from 14 residues. Germline V gene data show CDR1 as WNHNN and CDR2 as SYGVQD (reference sequence). The CDR3 nucleotides are TGCGCCAGCAGACCCGGGACAGGGATCGGTGAGCAGTTCTTC. Its protein product is CASRPGTGIGEQFF.

The J gene is TRBJ2-7, the V gene TRBV15; 8 bases agree with TRBD1. The CDR3 is 16 amino acids. Trimming cost V 0 bases and J 7 bases; bases outside gene matches: 11. Looked up from germline, CDR1 is LNHNV and CDR2 is YYDKDF (reference sequence). The CDR3 reads CATSRDSSGRGLEQYF. The CDR3 nucleotides are TGTGCCACCAGCAGAGATTCGAGTGGCAGGGGGCTTGAGCAGTACTTC.

This clone appeared a few times. V gene TRBV5-1 combines with J gene TRBJ2-7; D is possibly TRBD1 (6 bases). Trimming left V 2 bases short and J 0 bases short, with 12 bases between. The germline CDR1 and CDR2 sequences are SGHRS and YFSETQ. This CDR3 is built from 15 residues. CDR3 nucleotide sequence: TGCGCCAGCAGCTTAGAGGGGGTGAGCTCCTACGAGCAGTACTTC. This codes for CASSLEGVSSYEQYF. Combining the CDR3 with reference TRBV5-1 and TRBJ2-7 gives the whole variable domain KAGVTQTPRYLIKTRGQQVTLSCSPISGHRSVSWYQQTPGQGLQFLFEYFSETQRNKGNFPGRFSGRQFSNSRSEMNVSTLELGDSALYLCASSLEGVSSYEQYFGPGTRLTVT.

The chain links TRBV2 to TRBJ2-7, with 7 positions matching TRBD1. The ends lost 6 bases at V and 0 bases at J; junction bases unmatched: 8. Germline V gene sequence: CDR1 SNHLY, CDR2 FYNNEI. This CDR3 is built from 15 residues. CDR3 residues: CASRPDRDSSYEQYF. The CDR3 DNA follows: TGTGCCAGCAGGCCCGACAGGGATAGCTCCTACGAGCAGTACTTC. The full variable domain, rest sourced from reference TRBV2 and TRBJ2-7, is EPEVTQTPSHQVTQMGQEVILRCVPISNHLYFYWYRQILGQKVEFLVSFYNNEISEKSEIFDDQFSVERPDGSNFTLKIRSTKLEDSAMYFCASRPDRDSSYEQYFGPGTRLTVT.

The chain has TRBV30 and TRBJ2-5; TRBD2 agrees at 10 bases. J gave up 7 bases and V 0 bases, and 8 bases lay outside the gene matches. The CDR3 spans 15 residues. Germline lookup yields CDR1 GTSNPN and CDR2 SVGIG (reference sequence). The CDR3 DNA follows: TGTGCCTGGAGTGTACCTAGCGGGGGCGTGGGGACCCAGTACTTC. This codes for CAWSVPSGGVGTQYF. Using reference TRBV30 and TRBJ2-5 for the parts outside the CDR3, the full variable domain is SQTIHQWPATLVQPVGSPLSLECTVEGTSNPNLYWYRQAAGRGLQLLFYSVGIGQISSEVPQNLSASRPQDRQFILSSKKLLLSDSGFYLCAWSVPSGGVGTQYFGPGTRLLVL.

This chain links TRBV6-1 with TRBJ1-6; D is unclear. The V gene's germline CDR1 is MNHNS and CDR2 SASEGT. The CDR3 has 13 residues. V dropped 3 bases and J dropped 7 bases, with 7 bases sitting between them. CDR3 protein: CASSEAGNSPLHF. The DNA of the CDR3 is TGTGCCAGCAGTGAGGCAGGAAATTCACCCCTCCACTTT.

The rearrangement uses TRBV12-5 and TRBJ2-7, with TRBD2 matching over 8 bases. The CDR3 spans 12 residues. Trimming at V came to 4 bases and at J to 6 bases, leaving 2 bases not matched to a gene. CDR1 is LGHNT and CDR2 is FRNRAP in the germline V gene. The CDR3 loop is CASGSRGGEQYF. CDR3 DNA sequence: TGTGCTAGTGGTTCCCGGGGGGGCGAGCAGTACTTC.

J is TRBJ1-6 and V is TRBV4-3; D is perhaps TRBD1 (5 bases). The CDR3 spans 16 residues. V was cut by 0 bases and J by 5 bases, with 11 bases left in between. CDR1 and CDR2 from the germline V gene are LGHNA and YSLEER. CDR3 coding DNA: TGCGCCAGCAGCCAAGAGGGGCTCGGCCATAATTCACCCCTCCACTTT. It is translated as CASSQEGLGHNSPLHF.

This rearrangement joins TRBV5-6 to TRBJ1-2; D perhaps matches TRBD1 (5 bases). Trimming removed 3 bases at V and 3 bases at J, with 12 bases between. This CDR3 is 14 amino acids long. Germline-derived CDR1 and CDR2 are SGHDT and YYEEEE. This CDR3 is CASSWEQVHYGYTF. The CDR3, as DNA: TGTGCCAGCAGCTGGGAACAGGTCCACTATGGCTACACCTTC. The full variable domain, rest sourced from reference TRBV5-6 and TRBJ1-2, is DAGVTQSPTHLIKTRGQQVTLRCSPKSGHDTVSWYQQALGQGPQFIFQYYEEEERQRGNFPDRFSGHQFPNYSSELNVNALLLGDSALYLCASSWEQVHYGYTFGSGTRLTVV.

This clone appeared a single time. V and J are TRBV10-3 and TRBJ1-5; D possibly corresponds to TRBD1 (6 bases). There are 15 residues in the CDR3. V lost 4 bases and J lost 4, with 14 bases in between. CDR1 ENHRY and CDR2 SYGVKD come from the germline V gene. The CDR3 reads CAISGGGQGNQPQHF. CDR3 DNA: TGTGCCATCAGTGGGGGGGGGCAGGGGAATCAGCCCCAGCATTTT.

The V and J genes are TRBV6-4 and TRBJ2-2; D call uncertain. Trimming took 5 bases from V and 1 from J, leaving 5 bases between them. Germline CDR1 reads MRHNA; CDR2 reads SNTAGT. CDR3 length equals 13 residues. The CDR3: CASSPGNTGELFF. The CDR3 region has the DNA TGTGCCAGCAGTCCAGGGAACACCGGGGAGCTGTTTTTT.

CDR3 sequence reads: CASSGGRAGGNTGELFF. The CDR3 DNA is TGTGCCAGCAGTGGCGGTCGAGCGGGAGGGAACACCGGGGAGCTGTTTTTT. The chain couples TRBV25-1 to TRBJ2-2, with TRBD2 matching over 9 bases. V was pared by 4 bases and J by 1 base, with 7 bases of the junction left unmatched. Germline V gene sequence: CDR1 MGHDK, CDR2 SYGVNS. The CDR3 contains 17 residues. Full variable domain (rest looked up from reference TRBV25-1 and TRBJ2-2): EADIYQTPRYLVIGTGKKITLECSQTMGHDKMYWYQQDPGMELHLIHYSYGVNSTEKGDLSSESTVSRIRTEHFPLTLESARPSHTSQYLCASSGGRAGGNTGELFFGEGSRLTVL.

The J gene is TRBJ2-7, the V gene TRBV27; D gene unclear. The germline V gene encodes CDR1 MNHEY and CDR2 SMNVEV (reference sequence). The germline V and J ends were trimmed by 2 bases and 4 bases, with 15 bases remaining between them. CDR3 length equals 15 residues. DNA of the CDR3: TGTGCCAGCAGTTTAGAGTCGGCTAGTCTTTACGAGCAGTACTTC. As protein: CASSLESASLYEQYF.

The chain carries TRBV5-1 and TRBJ1-1, with 7 bases lining up with TRBD1. The J segment lost 1 base and the V segment lost 6 bases, leaving 15 bases of the junction unmatched. Germline V CDR1 and CDR2: SGHRS, YFSETQ. The CDR3 has 17 amino acids. The CDR3 DNA reads TGCGCCAGCAAAACTTCTGGGGGGACAGAGACGAACACTGAAGCTTTCTTT. Translating it yields CASKTSGGTETNTEAFF.

V is TRBV5-1 and J is TRBJ2-7; 13 bases are a match to TRBD2. V trimming: 3 bases; J trimming: 5 bases; junction bases outside the gene matches: 2. CDR1 and CDR2 from the germline V gene are SGHRS and YFSETQ. The CDR3 loop spans 14 amino acids. This CDR3 reads CASSSGLAGDEQYF. The CDR3 nucleotides read TGCGCCAGCAGCTCCGGACTAGCGGGAGACGAGCAGTACTTC.

The chain has TRBV7-2 and TRBJ2-7; TRBD2 matches 9 bases. The trim removed 1 base at V and 2 bases at J, leaving 3 bases unmatched. This CDR3 comprises 15 residues. Per the germline V gene, CDR1 is SGHTA and CDR2 is FQGNSA. CDR3 sequence: CASSLGLAATYEQYF. The CDR3 DNA reads TGTGCCAGCAGCTTAGGACTAGCGGCAACCTACGAGCAGTACTTC.

The chain combines TRBV11-2 with TRBJ2-5; D is perhaps TRBD1 (5 bases). V was trimmed by 8 bases and J by 2 bases, leaving 6 bases between them. Germline CDR1 and CDR2: SGHAT and FQNNGV. The CDR3 is 11 residues long. Here the CDR3 DNA reads TGTGCCAGCCGACAGCAAGAGACCCAGTACTTC. Amino acids: CASRQQETQYF.

The chain employs TRBV25-1 and TRBJ2-5; D is unresolved. Trimming shortened V by 7 bases and J by 3 bases, and 15 bases separated the two germline ends. Germline CDR1 and CDR2: MGHDK and SYGVNS. CDR3 length equals 14 residues. This chain's CDR3 is CASTGTEIEETQYF. For the CDR3, the DNA is TGTGCCAGCACCGGAACAGAGATCGAAGAGACCCAGTACTTC.

V usage is TRBV5-6 and J usage is TRBJ2-2; no clear D. CDR3 length: 14 residues. Trimming removed 0 bases at V and 4 bases at J, with 7 bases between. Per germline, CDR1 SGHDT and CDR2 YYEEEE. CDR3 bases: TGTGCCAGCAGCTTGGCCTACGGCACCGGGGAGCTGTTTTTT. This sequence encodes CASSLAYGTGELFF.

This chain joins TRBV9 and TRBJ2-2; 8 bases fit TRBD1. There are 15 residues in the CDR3. V was pared by 3 bases and J by 6 bases, with 7 bases of the junction left unmatched. Germline V gene sequence: CDR1 SGDLS, CDR2 YYNGEE. Here the CDR3 reads CASSGQGITAGELFF. The CDR3 region has the DNA TGTGCCAGCAGCGGACAGGGGATTACGGCCGGGGAGCTGTTTTTT.

The chain joins TRBV30 to TRBJ1-1, with D uncertain. The CDR3 has 8 amino acids. With 2 bases removed from V and 12 bases from J, the gap between germline ends came to 4 bases. The V gene's germline CDR1 is GTSNPN and CDR2 SVGIG (reference sequence). Written as DNA, the CDR3 is TGTGCCTGGAGTCGGTCTTTCTTT. Amino acid sequence: CAWSRSFF.

The rearrangement links TRBV19 to TRBJ2-4, with TRBD2 identical over 8 bases. The germline V gene encodes CDR1 LNHDA and CDR2 SQIVND (reference sequence). The CDR3 covers 14 residues. The V segment lost 6 bases and the J segment 3 bases; nucleotides outside the gene matches: 4. This CDR3 reads CASRSGLDKNIQYF. The CDR3 nucleotides read TGTGCCAGTAGGTCGGGACTAGACAAAAACATTCAGTACTTC.

This chain's CDR3 is CATKRTSGETQYF. CDR3 nucleotide sequence: TGTGCCACCAAACGGACTAGCGGGGAGACCCAGTACTTC. The chain has TRBV15 and TRBJ2-5; TRBD2 matches 11 bases. This CDR3 is 13 amino acids long. Germline V gene data show CDR1 as LNHNV and CDR2 as YYDKDF (reference sequence). Germline trimming cut 7 bases from V and 5 bases from J; bases unmatched to any gene: 3.